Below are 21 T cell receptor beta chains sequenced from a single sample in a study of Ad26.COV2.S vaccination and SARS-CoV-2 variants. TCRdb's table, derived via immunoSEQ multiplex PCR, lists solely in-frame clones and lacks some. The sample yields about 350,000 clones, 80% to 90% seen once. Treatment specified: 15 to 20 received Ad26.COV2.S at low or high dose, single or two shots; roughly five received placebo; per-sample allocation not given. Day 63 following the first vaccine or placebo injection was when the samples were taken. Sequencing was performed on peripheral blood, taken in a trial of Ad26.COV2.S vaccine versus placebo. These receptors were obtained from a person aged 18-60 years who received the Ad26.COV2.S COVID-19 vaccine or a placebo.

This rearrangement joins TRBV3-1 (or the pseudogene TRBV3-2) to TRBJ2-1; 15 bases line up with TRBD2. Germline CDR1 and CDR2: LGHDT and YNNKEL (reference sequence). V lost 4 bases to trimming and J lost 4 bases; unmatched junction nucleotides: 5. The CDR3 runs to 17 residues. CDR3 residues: CASSRTSGGAGYNEQFF. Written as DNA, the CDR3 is TGTGCCAGCAGCCGGACTAGCGGGGGGGCAGGGTACAATGAGCAGTTCTTC.

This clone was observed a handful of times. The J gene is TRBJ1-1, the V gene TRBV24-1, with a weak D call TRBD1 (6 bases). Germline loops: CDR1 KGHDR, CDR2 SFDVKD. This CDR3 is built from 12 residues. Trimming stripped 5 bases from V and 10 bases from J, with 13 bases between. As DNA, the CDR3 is TGTGCCACCAGTGGGGGGCAGGGTAGAGCTTTCTTT. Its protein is CATSGGQGRAFF.

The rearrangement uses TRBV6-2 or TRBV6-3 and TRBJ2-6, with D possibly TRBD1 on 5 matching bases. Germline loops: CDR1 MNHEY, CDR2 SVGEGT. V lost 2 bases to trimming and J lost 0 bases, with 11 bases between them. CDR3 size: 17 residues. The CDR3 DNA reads TGTGCCAGCAGTTACCCGGACATTATCTCTGGGGCCAACGTCCTGACTTTC. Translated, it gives CASSYPDIISGANVLTF.

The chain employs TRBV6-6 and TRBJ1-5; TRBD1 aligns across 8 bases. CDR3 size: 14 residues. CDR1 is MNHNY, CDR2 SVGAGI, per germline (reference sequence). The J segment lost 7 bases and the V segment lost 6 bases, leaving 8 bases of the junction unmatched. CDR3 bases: TGTGCCAGCAGGGAGACAGGGGTAAACCAGCCCCAGCATTTT. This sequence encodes CASRETGVNQPQHF.

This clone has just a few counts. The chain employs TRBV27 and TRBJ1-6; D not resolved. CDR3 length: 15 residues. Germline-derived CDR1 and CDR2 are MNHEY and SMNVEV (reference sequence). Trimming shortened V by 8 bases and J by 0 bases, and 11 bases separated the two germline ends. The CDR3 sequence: CASRAVSSYNSPLHF. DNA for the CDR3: TGTGCCAGCCGTGCAGTGAGCTCCTATAATTCACCCCTCCACTTT.

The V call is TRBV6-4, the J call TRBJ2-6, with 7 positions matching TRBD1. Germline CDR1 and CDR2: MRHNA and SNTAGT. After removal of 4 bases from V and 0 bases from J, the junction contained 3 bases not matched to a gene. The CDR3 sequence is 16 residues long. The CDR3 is CASSAGTVSGANVLTF. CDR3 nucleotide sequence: TGTGCCAGCAGTGCCGGGACAGTCTCTGGGGCCAACGTCCTGACTTTC.

Here the CDR3 DNA reads TGTGCCACCAGCAGAGATCGTACAGTATTTGCTTTCTTT. This translates into CATSRDRTVFAFF. The gene calls are TRBV15 and TRBJ1-1, with D hard to call. Trimming took off 0 bases at V and 11 bases at J, with 13 bases between the two ends. This CDR3 is 13 amino acids long. The V gene's germline CDR1 is LNHNV and CDR2 YYDKDF (reference sequence).

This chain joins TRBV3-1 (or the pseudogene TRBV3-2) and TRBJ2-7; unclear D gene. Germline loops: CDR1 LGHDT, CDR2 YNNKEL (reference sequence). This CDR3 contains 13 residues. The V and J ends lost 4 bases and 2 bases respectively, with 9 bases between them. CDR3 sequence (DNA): TGTGCCAGCAGCCCTTCCGCGGCCTACGAGCAGTACTTC. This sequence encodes CASSPSAAYEQYF.

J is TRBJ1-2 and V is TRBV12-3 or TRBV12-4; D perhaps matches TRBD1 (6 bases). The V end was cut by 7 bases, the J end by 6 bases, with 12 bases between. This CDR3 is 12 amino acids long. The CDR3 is CASTTGIHGYTF. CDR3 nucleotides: TGTGCCAGCACCACAGGGATTCATGGCTACACCTTC.

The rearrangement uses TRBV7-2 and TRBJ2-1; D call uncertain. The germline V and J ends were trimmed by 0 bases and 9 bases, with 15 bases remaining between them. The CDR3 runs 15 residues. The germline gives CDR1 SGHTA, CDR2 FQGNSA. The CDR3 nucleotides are TGTGCCAGCAGCTTAGCCCCAACCCCTACGAGTGAGCAGTTCTTC. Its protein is CASSLAPTPTSEQFF.

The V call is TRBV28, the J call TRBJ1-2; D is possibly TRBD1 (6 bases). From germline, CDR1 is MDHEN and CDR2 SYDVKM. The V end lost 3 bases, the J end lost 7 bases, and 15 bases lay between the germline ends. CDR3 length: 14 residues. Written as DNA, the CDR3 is TGTGCCAGCAGTTTTAGGAACAGGGTGGGTGGCTACACCTTC. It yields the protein CASSFRNRVGGYTF.

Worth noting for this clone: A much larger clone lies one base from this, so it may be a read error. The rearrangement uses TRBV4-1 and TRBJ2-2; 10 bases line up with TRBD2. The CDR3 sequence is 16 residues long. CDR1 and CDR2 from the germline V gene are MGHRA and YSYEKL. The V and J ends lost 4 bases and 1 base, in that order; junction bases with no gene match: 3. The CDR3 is CASSPRTSGNTGELFF. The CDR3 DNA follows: TGCGCCAGCAGCCCCCGGACTAGCGGGAACACCGGGGAGCTGTTTTTT.

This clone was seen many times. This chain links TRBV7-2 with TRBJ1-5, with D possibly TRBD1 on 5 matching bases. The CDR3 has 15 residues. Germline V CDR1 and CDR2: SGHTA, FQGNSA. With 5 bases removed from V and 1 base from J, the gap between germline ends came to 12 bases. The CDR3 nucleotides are TGTGCCAGCAGCCTATTTAGGGGAAGCAATCAGCCCCAGCATTTT. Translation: CASSLFRGSNQPQHF.

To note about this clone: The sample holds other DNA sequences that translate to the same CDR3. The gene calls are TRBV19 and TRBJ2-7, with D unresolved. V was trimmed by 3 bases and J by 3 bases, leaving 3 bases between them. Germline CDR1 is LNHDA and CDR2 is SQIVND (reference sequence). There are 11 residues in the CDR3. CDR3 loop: CASSIGYEQYF. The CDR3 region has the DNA TGTGCCAGTAGTATCGGCTACGAGCAGTACTTC.

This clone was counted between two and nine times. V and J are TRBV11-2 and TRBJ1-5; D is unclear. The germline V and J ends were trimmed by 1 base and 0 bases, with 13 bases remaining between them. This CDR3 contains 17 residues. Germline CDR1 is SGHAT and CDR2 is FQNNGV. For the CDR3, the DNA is TGTGCCAGCAGCTTAGTGGGCAGCGGGTATAGCAATCAGCCCCAGCATTTT. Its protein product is CASSLVGSGYSNQPQHF.

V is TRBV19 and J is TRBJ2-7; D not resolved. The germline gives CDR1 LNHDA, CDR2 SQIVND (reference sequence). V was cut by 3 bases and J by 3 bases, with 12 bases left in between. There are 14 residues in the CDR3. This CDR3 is CASSISGTRYEQYF. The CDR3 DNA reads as TGTGCCAGTAGTATCTCGGGCACCCGCTACGAGCAGTACTTC.

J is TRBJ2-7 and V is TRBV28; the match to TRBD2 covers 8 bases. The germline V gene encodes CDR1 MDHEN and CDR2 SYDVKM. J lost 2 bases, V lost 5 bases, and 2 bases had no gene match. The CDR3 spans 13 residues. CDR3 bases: TGTGCCAGCAGTCGGACTAGCCCCTACGAGCAGTACTTC. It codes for CASSRTSPYEQYF. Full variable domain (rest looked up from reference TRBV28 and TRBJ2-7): DVKVTQSSRYLVKRTGEKVFLECVQDMDHENMFWYRQDPGLGLRLIYFSYDVKMKEKGDIPEGYSVSREKKERFSLILESASTNQTSMYLCASSRTSPYEQYFGPGTRLTVT.

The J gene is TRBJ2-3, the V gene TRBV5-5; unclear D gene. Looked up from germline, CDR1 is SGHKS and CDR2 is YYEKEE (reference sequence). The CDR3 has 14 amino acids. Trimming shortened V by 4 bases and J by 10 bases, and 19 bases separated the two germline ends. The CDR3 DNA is TGTGCCAGCAGCCCTGGCGGAATAGAGGTGGCGCAGTATTTT. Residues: CASSPGGIEVAQYF. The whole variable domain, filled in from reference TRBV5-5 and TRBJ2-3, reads DAGVTQSPTHLIKTRGQQVTLRCSPISGHKSVSWYQQVLGQGPQFIFQYYEKEERGRGNFPDRFSARQFPNYSSELNVNALLLGDSALYLCASSPGGIEVAQYFGPGTRLTVL.

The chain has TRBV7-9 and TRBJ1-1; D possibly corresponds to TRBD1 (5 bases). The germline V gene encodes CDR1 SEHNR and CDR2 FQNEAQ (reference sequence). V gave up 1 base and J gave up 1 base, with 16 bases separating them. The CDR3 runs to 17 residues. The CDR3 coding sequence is TGTGCCAGCAGCTTAGGACAGCCCACGCGGAGGAACACTGAAGCTTTCTTT. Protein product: CASSLGQPTRRNTEAFF.

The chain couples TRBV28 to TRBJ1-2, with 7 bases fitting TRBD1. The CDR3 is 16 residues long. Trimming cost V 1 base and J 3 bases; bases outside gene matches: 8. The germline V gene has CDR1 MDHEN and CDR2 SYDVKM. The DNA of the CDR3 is TGTGCCAGCAGTTTATATTTGACAGGGAGGGACTATGGCTACACCTTC. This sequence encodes CASSLYLTGRDYGYTF.

The CDR3 DNA reads TGTGCCAGCAGTGACTCGGGGTATAGCAATCAGCCCCAGCATTTT. It is translated as CASSDSGYSNQPQHF. The V and J genes are TRBV25-1 and TRBJ1-5, with D unclear. Germline CDR1 MGHDK, CDR2 SYGVNS. The CDR3 spans 15 residues. The V end lost 3 bases, the J end lost 0 bases, and 9 bases lay between the germline ends.